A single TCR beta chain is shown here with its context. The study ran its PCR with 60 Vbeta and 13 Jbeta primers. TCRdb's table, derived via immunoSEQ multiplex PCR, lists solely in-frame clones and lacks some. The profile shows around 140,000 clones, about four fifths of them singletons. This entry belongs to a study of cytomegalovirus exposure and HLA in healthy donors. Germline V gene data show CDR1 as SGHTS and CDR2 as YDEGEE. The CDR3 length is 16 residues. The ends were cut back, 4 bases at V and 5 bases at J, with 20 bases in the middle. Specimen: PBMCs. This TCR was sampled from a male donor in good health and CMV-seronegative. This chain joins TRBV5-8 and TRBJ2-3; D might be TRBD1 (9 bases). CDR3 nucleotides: TGTGCCAGCAGCCTCACAGGGGGCAGCGGGGGAGATACGCAGTATTTT. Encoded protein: CASSLTGGSGGDTQYF.